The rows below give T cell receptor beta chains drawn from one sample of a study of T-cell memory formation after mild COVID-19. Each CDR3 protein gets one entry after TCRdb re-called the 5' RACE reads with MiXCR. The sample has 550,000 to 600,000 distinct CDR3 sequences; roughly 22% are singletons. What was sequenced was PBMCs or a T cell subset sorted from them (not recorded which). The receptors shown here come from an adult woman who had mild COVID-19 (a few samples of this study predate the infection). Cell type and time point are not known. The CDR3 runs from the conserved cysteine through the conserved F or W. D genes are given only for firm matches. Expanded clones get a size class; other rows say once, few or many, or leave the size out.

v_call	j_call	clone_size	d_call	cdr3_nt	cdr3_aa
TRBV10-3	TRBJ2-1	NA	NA	TGTGCCATCAGTGAGTCCCGAATGGGGCAGTTCTTC	CAISESRMGQFF
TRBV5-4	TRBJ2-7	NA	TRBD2	TGTGCCAGCAGCTTGCTGGGACTAGCGGGAGGGCCCTCACTCCACGAGCAGTACTTC	CASSLLGLAGGPSLHEQYF
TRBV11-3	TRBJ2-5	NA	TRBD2	TGTGCCAGCAGCTTAGATGGGACTAGCGTTCAAGAGACCCAGTACTTC	CASSLDGTSVQETQYF
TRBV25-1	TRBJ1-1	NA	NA	TGTGCCAGCAGTCGGGTGAGAACTTTCTTT	CASSRVRTFF
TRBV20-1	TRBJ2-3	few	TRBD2	TGCAGTGCTTATAAGCGGGGGGGGTTTACAGATACGCAGTATTTT	CSAYKRGGFTDTQYF
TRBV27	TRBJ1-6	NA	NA	TGTGCCAGCAGGAGCACGAGGGGAGGTTCACCCCTCCACTTT	CASRSTRGGSPLHF
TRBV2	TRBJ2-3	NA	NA	TGTGCCAGCAGGGCACTGACAGGTACCGCAGATACGCAGTATTTT	CASRALTGTADTQYF
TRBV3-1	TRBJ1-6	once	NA	TGTGCCAGCAGCCAAGGCGGGGGATGGGTAAATTCACCCCTCCACTTT	CASSQGGGWVNSPLHF
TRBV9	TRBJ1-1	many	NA	TGTGCCAGCAGCCCCTCGGTCGCTCCCACTGAAGCTTTCTTT	CASSPSVAPTEAFF
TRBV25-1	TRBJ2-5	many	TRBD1	TGTGCCAGCAGTGAATCGAGACAGGGGCCAGAGTGGACCCAGTACTTC	CASSESRQGPEWTQYF
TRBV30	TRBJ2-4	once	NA	TGTGCCTGGAGCTTCCAGGGGGGAGTGATTCAGTACTTC	CAWSFQGGVIQYF
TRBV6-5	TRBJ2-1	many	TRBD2	TGTGCCAGCAGTTTAGGACTAGCGGGAGTTGAGCAGTTCTTC	CASSLGLAGVEQFF
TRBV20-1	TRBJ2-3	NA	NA	TGCAGTGCTTGGGAGGTTGAAACAGATACGCAGTATTTT	CSAWEVETDTQYF
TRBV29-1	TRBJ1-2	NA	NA	TGCAGCGTTGCGCCCCCGAATATCTTAGGCTACACCTTC	CSVAPPNILGYTF
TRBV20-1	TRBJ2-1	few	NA	TGCAGTGCACAAGGAGGCAGCTCCTACAATGAGCAGTTCTTC	CSAQGGSSYNEQFF
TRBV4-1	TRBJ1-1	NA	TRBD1	TGCGCCAGCAGCCAGACAGGGGACGCTGAAGCTTTCTTT	CASSQTGDAEAFF
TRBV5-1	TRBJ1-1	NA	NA	TGCGCCAGCAGCTTTGGGCAGACGAACACTGAAGCTTTCTTT	CASSFGQTNTEAFF
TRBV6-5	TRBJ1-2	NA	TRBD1	TGTGCCAGCAGTTACGGACCGACAGGGGAGAATGGCTACACCTTC	CASSYGPTGENGYTF
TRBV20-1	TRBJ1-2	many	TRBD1	TGCAGTGCTAGAGCCGGGACAGGGAACTATGGCTACACCTTC	CSARAGTGNYGYTF
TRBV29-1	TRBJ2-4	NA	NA	TGCAGCGTCCGGCAGGTAGGAGCCATTCAGTACTTC	CSVRQVGAIQYF
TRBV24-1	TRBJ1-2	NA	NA	TGTGCCACCAGTGATTCCCCCAGAGGGAAAGGGGACTATGGCTACACCTTC	CATSDSPRGKGDYGYTF
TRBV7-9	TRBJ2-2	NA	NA	TGTGCCAGCAGCCCAGCAGAGGGTCCCGGGGAGCTGTTTTTT	CASSPAEGPGELFF
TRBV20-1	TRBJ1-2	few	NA	TGCAGTGCTAGAGGGCAGAAACCGAACTATGGCTACACCTTC	CSARGQKPNYGYTF
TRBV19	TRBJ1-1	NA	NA	TGTGCCAGTAGTATAGGGGCAGGGGCACCTGAAGCTTTCTTT	CASSIGAGAPEAFF
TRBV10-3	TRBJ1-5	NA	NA	TGTGCCATCAGTATAGGAGGGGACAATCAGCCCCAGCATTTT	CAISIGGDNQPQHF
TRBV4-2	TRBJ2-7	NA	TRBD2	TGTGCCAGCAGCCAAGACTGGCTAGCGGTCTCCTACGAGCAGTACTTC	CASSQDWLAVSYEQYF
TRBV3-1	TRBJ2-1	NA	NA	TGTGCCAGCAGCCAAGATCAATGGTCTAGCGCTTCATGGGAGCAGTTCTTC	CASSQDQWSSASWEQFF
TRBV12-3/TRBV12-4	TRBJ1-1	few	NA	TGTGCCAGCACCCTGGGACAATTGAACACTGAAGCTTTCTTT	CASTLGQLNTEAFF
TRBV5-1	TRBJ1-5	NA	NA	TGCGCCAGCAGCTTGGTAGCGGGGAGCAATCAGCCCCAGCATTTT	CASSLVAGSNQPQHF
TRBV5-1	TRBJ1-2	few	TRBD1	TGCGCCAGCAGCTTGTCGGGACAGGGCGTATTAGGCTACACCTTC	CASSLSGQGVLGYTF
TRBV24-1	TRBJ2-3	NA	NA	TGTGCCACCAGTGATTTGAAGGGGGGCAATACAGATACGCAGTATTTT	CATSDLKGGNTDTQYF
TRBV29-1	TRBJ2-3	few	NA	TGCAGCGTTGAATCTCTGGGGGGGGGCCCACCAGATACGCAGTATTTT	CSVESLGGGPPDTQYF
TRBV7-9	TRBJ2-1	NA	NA	TGTGCCAGCAGCTTAATCGAGCGGCGTGTCGGAAATGAGCAGTTCTTC	CASSLIERRVGNEQFF
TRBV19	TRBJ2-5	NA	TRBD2	TGTGCCAGTAGTATATATTTCCGACTAGCGGGGGAGGAGACCCAGTACTTC	CASSIYFRLAGEETQYF
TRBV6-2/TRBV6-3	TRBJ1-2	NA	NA	TGTGCCAGCAGTCTAGACAGATTTGGCTACACCTTC	CASSLDRFGYTF
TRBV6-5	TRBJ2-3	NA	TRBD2	TGTGCCAGCAGCCGCCAGCCGGGGGGGAAGACAGATACGCAGTATTTT	CASSRQPGGKTDTQYF
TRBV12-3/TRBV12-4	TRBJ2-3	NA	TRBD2	TGTGCCAGCAGTTTTAGCGGGAGGGCCACAGATACGCAGTATTTT	CASSFSGRATDTQYF